Listed here are 9 T cell receptor beta chains from one sample, sequenced in a study of cytomegalovirus exposure and HLA in healthy donors. 13 Jbeta primers and 60 Vbeta primers were used for the PCR. This table comes from immunoSEQ multiplex PCR, and its TCRdb copy is limited to in-frame clones, with some not included. The table records about 210,000 clones, approximately 81% of them present only once. Sequencing was carried out using PBMCs. The receptor set was obtained from a man younger than 45 in good health and CMV-seronegative.

V usage is TRBV6-6 and J usage is TRBJ2-1; 8 bases align to TRBD1. Losses at the gene ends were 4 bases for V and 6 bases for J; bases not matched to a gene: 2. The germline CDR1 and CDR2 sequences are MNHNY and SVGAGI (reference sequence). This CDR3 contains 13 residues. In DNA, the CDR3 is TGTGCCAGCAGTTCACAGGGGGTCAATGAGCAGTTCTTC. This encodes CASSSQGVNEQFF.

In DNA form, the CDR3 reads TGTGCCAGCAGTTTAACCCCCAGACAGGGTTACGAGCAGTACTTC. Protein: CASSLTPRQGYEQYF. This chain connects TRBV27 to TRBJ2-7; 7 bases agree with TRBD1. The germline CDR1 and CDR2 sequences are MNHEY and SMNVEV (reference sequence). This CDR3 is 15 amino acids long. J lost 4 bases, V lost 2 bases, and 8 bases had no gene match.

In nucleotides, the CDR3 is TGCGCCAGCAGCCAAGAAGTCGGCAGGGGTTACTACAATGAGCAGTTCTTC. Translation gives CASSQEVGRGYYNEQFF. The chain has TRBV4-1 and TRBJ2-1, with D tentatively TRBD1 (6 bases). V shed 0 bases and J shed 3 bases, with 15 bases lying between them. Looked up from germline, CDR1 is MGHRA and CDR2 is YSYEKL. The CDR3 sequence is 17 residues long.

The V and J genes are TRBV6-1 and TRBJ2-7; 7 positions match TRBD1. Germline assignment: CDR1 MNHNS and CDR2 SASEGT. CDR3 length: 12 amino acids. V dropped 5 bases and J dropped 3; count of bases not matched to a gene: 1. CDR3 sequence (DNA): TGTGCCAGCAGTAACAGGGGCTACGAGCAGTACTTC. Amino acids: CASSNRGYEQYF.

J is TRBJ2-3 and V is TRBV9; 7 bases fit TRBD2. The CDR3 has 13 residues. Per germline, CDR1 SGDLS and CDR2 YYNGEE. V shed 6 bases, J shed 4 bases, and the junction held 5 bases outside the gene matches. CDR3 amino acids: CASTAGVSDTQYF. The CDR3 nucleotides are TGTGCCAGCACTGCGGGGGTTTCAGATACGCAGTATTTT.

This clone was recorded once. This sequence joins TRBV15 and TRBJ2-3, with 8 bases identical to TRBD1. The CDR3 sequence is 16 residues long. The germline V gene has CDR1 LNHNV and CDR2 YYDKDF (reference sequence). After removal of 9 bases from V and 2 bases from J, the junction contained 13 bases not matched to a gene. The CDR3 reads CATASNSGGPTDTQYF. Written as DNA, the CDR3 is TGTGCCACAGCTTCGAACTCAGGGGGCCCCACAGATACGCAGTATTTT.

This chain joins TRBV5-4 and TRBJ2-5, with 7 bases aligning to TRBD1. Losses at the gene ends were 0 bases for V and 1 base for J; bases not matched to a gene: 3. CDR1 is SGHNT, CDR2 YYREEE, per germline (reference sequence). CDR3 length equals 15 residues. In DNA, the CDR3 is TGTGCCAGCAGCTTGGAAGGGGGCCCCCAAGAGACCCAGTACTTC. Translation gives CASSLEGGPQETQYF.

The V and J genes are TRBV2 and TRBJ1-6, with 7 bases fitting TRBD1. CDR1 SNHLY and CDR2 FYNNEI come from the germline V gene. The CDR3 extends over 14 amino acids. The trim removed 7 bases at V and 7 bases at J, leaving 7 bases unmatched. The CDR3 coding sequence is TGTGCCAGCAAGGGACAGCACTTAAATTCACCCCTCCACTTT. Its protein product is CASKGQHLNSPLHF.

The DNA for the CDR3 is TGTGCCAGCAGTGAAGAGTTTAACCATCGCTGGAGCTCCTACAATGAGCAGTTCTTC. Translation: CASSEEFNHRWSSYNEQFF. The chain employs TRBV6-1 and TRBJ2-1; D unclear. Looked up from germline, CDR1 is MNHNS and CDR2 is SASEGT. The ends were cut back, 1 base at V and 0 bases at J, with 19 bases in the middle. There are 19 residues in the CDR3.